These T cell receptor beta chains were read from a single sample in a study of T cells in Graves' hyperthyroidism and ophthalmopathy. TCRdb recomputed calls from the multiplex PCR reads with MiXCR, one row per CDR3 protein. This table holds 380,000 or so distinct CDR3 sequences, roughly 19% found once. The sample was blood. The receptors here all came from a woman under 30 with Graves' hyperthyroidism. The CDR3 runs from the conserved cysteine through the conserved F or W. The D gene is left open where the match is weak. Some rows have no size entry. The others give once, few or many, or a class for an expanded clone.

d_gene	v_gene	abundance	j_gene	CDR3nt	CDR3aa
TRBD2	TRBV20-1	many	TRBJ2-7	TGCAGTGCTAGAGATACCTCTAGCGGATTATCCTACGAGCAGTACTTC	CSARDTSSGLSYEQYF
NA	TRBV11-3	many	TRBJ2-5	TGTGCCAGCAGCTTACCGGGGAGACCCCAGTACTTC	CASSLPGRPQYF
NA	TRBV10-3	many	TRBJ1-1	TGTGCCATCAGTTTATCCGGGAAGAACACTGAAGCTTTCTTT	CAISLSGKNTEAFF
NA	TRBV29-1	many	TRBJ1-2	TGCAGCGTTGCATTAGGGACGGAGTTCGAGGGCTACACCTTC	CSVALGTEFEGYTF
NA	TRBV10-1	many	TRBJ1-1	TGCGCCAGCAGTGAGAACTTGAACACTGAAGCTTTCTTT	CASSENLNTEAFF
TRBD2	TRBV12-3/TRBV12-4	many	TRBJ2-4	TGTGCCAGCAGCCCGCGGGGGGGGGCATCAAACATTCAGTACTTC	CASSPRGGASNIQYF
NA	TRBV6-5	many	TRBJ1-2	TGTGCCAGCAGAACCCGGGGCCACTATGGCTACACCTTC	CASRTRGHYGYTF
NA	TRBV4-1	many	TRBJ1-2	TGCGCCAGCAGCCAATGGGGGAGGGCCCATGGCTACACCTTC	CASSQWGRAHGYTF
NA	TRBV27	NA	TRBJ1-6	TGTGCCAGCAGTTTAAGGCTTGATTGGTATAATTCACCCCTCCACTTT	CASSLRLDWYNSPLHF
TRBD1	TRBV12-3/TRBV12-4	NA	TRBJ1-3	TGTGCCAGCAGTTCGACAGGGGGCAGAAACACCATATATTTT	CASSSTGGRNTIYF
NA	TRBV6-5	NA	TRBJ1-2	TGTGCCAGCAGTTACGACACAGGGTATGGCTACACCTTC	CASSYDTGYGYTF
NA	TRBV3-1	few	TRBJ1-1	TGTGCCAGCAGTCGAGGCGGGACCTACACTGAAGCTTTCTTT	CASSRGGTYTEAFF
NA	TRBV30	many	TRBJ2-5	TGTGCCTGGGCTGGGAGTACCCAGACCCAGTACTTC	CAWAGSTQTQYF
NA	TRBV29-1	many	TRBJ2-5	TGCAGCGGTGCTGAGAGGTGGGAGACCCAGTACTTC	CSGAERWETQYF
NA	TRBV18	many	TRBJ1-3	TGTGCCAGCTCACCCGGGACGGCGAGCTCTGGAAACACCATATATTTT	CASSPGTASSGNTIYF
NA	TRBV6-2/TRBV6-3	NA	TRBJ2-2	TGTGCCAGCAACAACCACGGGACCGGGGAGCTGTTTTTT	CASNNHGTGELFF
NA	TRBV6-1	NA	TRBJ1-2	TGTGCCAGCACTCCCGGGTCTAACTATGGCTACACCTTC	CASTPGSNYGYTF
NA	TRBV11-2	many	TRBJ1-1	TGTGCCAGCAGCTTAGTCGGGACCGCGAGGGACACTGAAGCTTTCTTT	CASSLVGTARDTEAFF
TRBD1	TRBV18	NA	TRBJ2-5	TGTGCCAGCTCACCTATCCTGGGACAGGGCATATCCCCAGAGACCCAGTACTTC	CASSPILGQGISPETQYF
NA	TRBV7-6	few	TRBJ2-7	TGTGCCAGCAGCTTTGGTAAGGGCGAGCAGTACTTC	CASSFGKGEQYF
NA	TRBV5-1	NA	TRBJ2-2	TGCGCCAGCAGCTCATTTCCCTCGAACACCGGGGAGCTGTTTTTT	CASSSFPSNTGELFF
TRBD1	TRBV19	many	TRBJ1-1	TGTGCCAGTAGACGACCCGGACAGGAGATAAACACTGAAGCTTTCTTT	CASRRPGQEINTEAFF
NA	TRBV24-1	many	TRBJ2-5	TGTGCCACCAGTGATTTTGCAGCGGAAGAGACCCAGTACTTC	CATSDFAAEETQYF
TRBD1	TRBV4-1	NA	TRBJ1-6	TGCGCCAGCAGCCAAGGACAGGGGGCCTATTCACCCCTCCACTTT	CASSQGQGAYSPLHF
NA	TRBV29-1	many	TRBJ2-2	TGCAGCGTTGGGAGGAGGGCCGGGGAGCTGTTTTTT	CSVGRRAGELFF